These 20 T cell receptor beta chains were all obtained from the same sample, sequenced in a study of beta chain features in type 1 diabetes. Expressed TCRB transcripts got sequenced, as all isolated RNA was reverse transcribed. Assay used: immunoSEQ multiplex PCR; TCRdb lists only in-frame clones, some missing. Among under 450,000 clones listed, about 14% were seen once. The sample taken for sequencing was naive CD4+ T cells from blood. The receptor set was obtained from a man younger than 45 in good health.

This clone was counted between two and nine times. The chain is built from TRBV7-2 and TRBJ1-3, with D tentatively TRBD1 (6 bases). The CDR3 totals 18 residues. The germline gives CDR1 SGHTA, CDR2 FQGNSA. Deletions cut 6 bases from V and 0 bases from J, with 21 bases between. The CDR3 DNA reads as TGTGCCAGCAGTCCGACAGGTGTTATAGACCGCTCTGGAAACACCATATATTTT. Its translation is CASSPTGVIDRSGNTIYF.

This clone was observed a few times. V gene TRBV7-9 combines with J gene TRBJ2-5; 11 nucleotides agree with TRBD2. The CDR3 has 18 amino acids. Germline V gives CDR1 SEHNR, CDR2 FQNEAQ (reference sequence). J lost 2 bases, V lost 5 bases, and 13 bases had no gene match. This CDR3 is CASSLGTSGNLRQETQYF. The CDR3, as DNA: TGTGCCAGCAGCCTCGGGACTAGCGGCAACCTAAGACAAGAGACCCAGTACTTC.

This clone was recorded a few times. CDR3 amino acids: CASSASAGGEEKLFF. CDR3 in DNA: TGTGCCAGCAGTGCCTCCGCAGGGGGCGAAGAAAAACTGTTTTTT. This sequence joins TRBV25-1 and TRBJ1-4; 8 bases match TRBD1. The CDR3 consists of 15 residues. The V and J ends lost 4 bases and 8 bases, in that order; junction bases with no gene match: 9. Germline CDR1 is MGHDK and CDR2 is SYGVNS.

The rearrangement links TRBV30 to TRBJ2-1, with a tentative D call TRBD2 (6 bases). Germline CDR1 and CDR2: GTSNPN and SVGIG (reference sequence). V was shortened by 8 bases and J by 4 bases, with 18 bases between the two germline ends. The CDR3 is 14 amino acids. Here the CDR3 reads CAGTRRALYNEQFF. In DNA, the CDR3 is TGTGCCGGGACCCGGAGGGCCCTGTACAATGAGCAGTTCTTC.

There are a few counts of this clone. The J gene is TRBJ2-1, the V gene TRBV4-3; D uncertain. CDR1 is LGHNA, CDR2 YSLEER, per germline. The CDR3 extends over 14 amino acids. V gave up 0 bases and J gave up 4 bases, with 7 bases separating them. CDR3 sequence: CASSQEGFYNEQFF. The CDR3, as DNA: TGCGCCAGCAGCCAAGAAGGATTTTACAATGAGCAGTTCTTC.

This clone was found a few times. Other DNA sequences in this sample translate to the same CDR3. The chain's CDR3 is CASSLGGRSGETQYF. In DNA, the CDR3 is TGTGCCAGCAGCTTAGGTGGGAGATCCGGAGAGACCCAGTACTTC. The chain combines TRBV7-2 with TRBJ2-5, with a weak D call TRBD2 (5 bases). In germline, CDR1 is SGHTA, CDR2 FQGNSA. Deletions cut 1 base from V and 4 bases from J, with 13 bases between. The CDR3 runs 15 residues. The full variable domain, rest sourced from reference TRBV7-2 and TRBJ2-5, is GAGVSQSPSNKVTEKGKDVELRCDPISGHTALYWYRQSLGQGLEFLIYFQGNSAPDKSGLPSDRFSAERTGGSVSTLTIQRTQQEDSAVYLCASSLGGRSGETQYFGPGTRLLVL.

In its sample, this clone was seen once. The CDR3 spells CASSLDGNTGELFF. As DNA, the CDR3 is TGCGCCAGCAGCTTGGATGGGAACACCGGGGAGCTGTTTTTT. The chain joins TRBV5-1 to TRBJ2-2; D uncertain. CDR1 and CDR2 (germline): SGHRS, YFSETQ. V lost 0 bases and J 1 base, leaving 4 bases between the germline ends. The CDR3 sequence is 14 residues long.

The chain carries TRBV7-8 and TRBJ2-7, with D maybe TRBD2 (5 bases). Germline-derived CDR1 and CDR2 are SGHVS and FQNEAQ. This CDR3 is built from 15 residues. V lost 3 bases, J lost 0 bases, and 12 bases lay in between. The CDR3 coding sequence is TGTGCCAGCAGCTTTACCGGGATCTGCTCCTACGAGCAGTACGTC. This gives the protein CASSFTGICSYEQYV.

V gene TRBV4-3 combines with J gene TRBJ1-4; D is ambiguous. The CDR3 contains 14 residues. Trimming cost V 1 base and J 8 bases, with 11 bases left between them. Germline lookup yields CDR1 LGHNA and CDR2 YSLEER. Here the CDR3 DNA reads TGCGCCAGCAGCCAAGGGAGGGAGTCGGAAAAACTGTTTTTT. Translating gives CASSQGRESEKLFF.

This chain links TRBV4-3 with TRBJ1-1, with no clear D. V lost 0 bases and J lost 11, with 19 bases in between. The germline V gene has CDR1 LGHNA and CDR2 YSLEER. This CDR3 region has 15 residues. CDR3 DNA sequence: TGCGCCAGCAGCCAAGATAAGCTTTCGAGACTAGTGGCTTTCTTT. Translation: CASSQDKLSRLVAFF.

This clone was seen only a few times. CDR3 bases: TGTGCCAGCAGCTTGGTCGGAACTAATGGCTACACCTTC. Translation gives CASSLVGTNGYTF. This chain joins TRBV5-6 and TRBJ1-2; no firm D call. V dropped 0 bases and J dropped 6 bases, with 9 bases sitting between them. The CDR3 contains 13 residues. Germline-derived CDR1 and CDR2 are SGHDT and YYEEEE.

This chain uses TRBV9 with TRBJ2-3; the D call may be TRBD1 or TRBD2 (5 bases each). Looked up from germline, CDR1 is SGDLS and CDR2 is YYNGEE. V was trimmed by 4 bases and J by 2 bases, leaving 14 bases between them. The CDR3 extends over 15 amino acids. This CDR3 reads CASSSVGRNTDTQYF. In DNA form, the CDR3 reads TGTGCCAGCAGCTCAGTGGGACGCAACACAGATACGCAGTATTTT.

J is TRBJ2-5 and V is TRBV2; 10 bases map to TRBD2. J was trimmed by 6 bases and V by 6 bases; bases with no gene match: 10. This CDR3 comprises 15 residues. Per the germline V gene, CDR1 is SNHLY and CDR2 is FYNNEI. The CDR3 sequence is CASSYGTSEGKTQYF. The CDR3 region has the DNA TGTGCCAGCAGCTACGGGACTAGCGAGGGGAAGACCCAGTACTTC.

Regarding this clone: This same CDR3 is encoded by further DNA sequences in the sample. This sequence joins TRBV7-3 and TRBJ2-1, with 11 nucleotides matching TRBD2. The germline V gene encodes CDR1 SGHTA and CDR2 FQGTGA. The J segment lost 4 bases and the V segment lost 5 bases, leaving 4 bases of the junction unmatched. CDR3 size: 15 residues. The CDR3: CASSPGTSGYNEQFF. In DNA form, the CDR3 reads TGTGCCAGCAGCCCAGGGACTAGCGGTTACAATGAGCAGTTCTTC.

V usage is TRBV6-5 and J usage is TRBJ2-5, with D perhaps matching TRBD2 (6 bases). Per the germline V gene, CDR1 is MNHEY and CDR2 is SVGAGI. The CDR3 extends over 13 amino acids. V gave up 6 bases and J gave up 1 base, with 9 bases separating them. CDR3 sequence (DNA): TGTGCCAGCAGCCGGGGGACCCAAGAGACCCAGTACTTC. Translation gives CASSRGTQETQYF.

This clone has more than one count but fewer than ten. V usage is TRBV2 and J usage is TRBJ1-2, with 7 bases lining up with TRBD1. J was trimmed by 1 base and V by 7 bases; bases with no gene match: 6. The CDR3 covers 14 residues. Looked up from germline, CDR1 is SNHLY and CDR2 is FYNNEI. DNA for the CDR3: TGTGCCAGCACCGGGACAGTTCTTAACTATGGCTACACCTTC. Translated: CASTGTVLNYGYTF.

In DNA, the CDR3 is TGTGCCTGGAGTAGCGGGTCGCAAGAGACCCAGTACTTC. Translated, it gives CAWSSGSQETQYF. The chain has TRBV30 and TRBJ2-5; maybe TRBD2 (6 bases). Trimming removed 2 bases from V and 2 bases from J, with 9 bases in between. Germline lookup yields CDR1 GTSNPN and CDR2 SVGIG (reference sequence). The CDR3 is made up of 13 amino acids.

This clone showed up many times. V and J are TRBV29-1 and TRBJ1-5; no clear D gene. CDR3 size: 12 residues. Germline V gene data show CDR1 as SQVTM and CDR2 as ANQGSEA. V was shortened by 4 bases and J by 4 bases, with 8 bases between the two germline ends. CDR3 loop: CSVADPNQPQHF. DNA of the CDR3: TGCAGCGTTGCTGATCCGAATCAGCCCCAGCATTTT.

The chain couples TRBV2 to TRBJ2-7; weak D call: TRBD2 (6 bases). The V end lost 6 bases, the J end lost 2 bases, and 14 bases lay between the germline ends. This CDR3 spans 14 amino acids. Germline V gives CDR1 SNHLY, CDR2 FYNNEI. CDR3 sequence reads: CASRGPGLPYEQYF. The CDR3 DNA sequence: TGTGCCAGCAGGGGGCCGGGACTTCCCTACGAGCAGTACTTC. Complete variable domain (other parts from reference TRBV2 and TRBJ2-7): EPEVTQTPSHQVTQMGQEVILRCVPISNHLYFYWYRQILGQKVEFLVSFYNNEISEKSEIFDDQFSVERPDGSNFTLKIRSTKLEDSAMYFCASRGPGLPYEQYFGPGTRLTVT.

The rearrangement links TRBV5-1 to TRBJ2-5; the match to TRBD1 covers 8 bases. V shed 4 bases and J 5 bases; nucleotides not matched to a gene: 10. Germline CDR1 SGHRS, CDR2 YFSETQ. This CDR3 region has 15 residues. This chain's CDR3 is CASSPDRVGSETQYF. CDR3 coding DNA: TGCGCCAGCAGCCCGGACAGGGTTGGTTCGGAGACCCAGTACTTC.